In this sample, the clone carrying this T cell receptor (beta chain) turned up once. Method: immunoSEQ multiplex PCR; TCRdb's copy keeps in-frame clones and lacks some. The profile covers around 1.9 million clones, with 93% appearing a single time and around 1.7% taken by the ten largest. This specimen comes from a study of shared clonotypes between healthy human individuals. CD45RO-negative, CCR7-positively selected cells formed the naive CD8 fraction, excluding terminally differentiated effector memory CD45RA+ cells. Germline V lookup: CDR1 SGHTA, CDR2 FQGNSA. This CDR3 has 17 residues. Trimming at V came to 5 bases and at J to 4 bases, leaving 15 bases not matched to a gene.

The sequence derives from a man aged 18 to 30 in good health. Some clones in this sample may be carry-over from other donors' samples. The chain combines TRBV7-2 with TRBJ2-7; 9 bases map to TRBD1. Sequencing was carried out using naive CD8+ T cells from PBMCs. CDR3 nucleotide sequence: TGTGCCAGCAGCCTCCGTCCTAGGGACAGGGATAAGTACGAGCAGTACTTC. Residues: CASSLRPRDRDKYEQYF.